Below are 15 T cell receptor beta chains sequenced from a single sample in a study of blood T cells in healthy people across ages. Combining a sample-barcoded 5' primer with a J-beta primer mix, a second PCR ran for about 7 to 11 cycles. TCRdb independently ran MiXCR on the 5' RACE reads; one entry per CDR3 protein. The table shows over 1,500,000 distinct CDR3 sequences, with more than 35% occurring only once. Sequencing input: blood. The receptors originated from a human donor in good health.

The chain recombines TRBV4-1 with TRBJ2-3; D assignment may be TRBD1 or TRBD2 (5 bases each). The CDR3 length is 16 residues. From germline, CDR1 is MGHRA and CDR2 YSYEKL. V was cut by 4 bases and J by 0 bases, with 14 bases left in between. CDR3 protein: CASSLHPWDSTDTQYF. The CDR3 DNA is TGCGCCAGCAGCCTACATCCCTGGGACAGCACAGATACGCAGTATTTT.

This clonotype was seen at least ten times. In nucleotides, the CDR3 is TGTGCCAGCAGCACGGGCGTAATAGGGGAAAAACTGTTTTTT. As protein: CASSTGVIGEKLFF. The rearrangement joins TRBV7-9 to TRBJ1-4; D is uncertain. V dropped 5 bases and J dropped 8 bases, with 15 bases sitting between them. There are 14 residues in the CDR3. Germline CDR1 reads SEHNR; CDR2 reads FQNEAQ (reference sequence).

This CDR3 is CASSIISSSTDTQYF. CDR3 nucleotides: TGTGCCAGCAGCATAATCAGTTCTAGCACAGATACGCAGTATTTT. J is TRBJ2-3 and V is TRBV7-2; D uncertain. The CDR3 extends over 15 amino acids. Trimming left V 5 bases short and J 0 bases short, with 12 bases between. The V gene's germline CDR1 is SGHTA and CDR2 FQGNSA.

This chain joins TRBV6-5 and TRBJ2-1; TRBD1 might be the D (6 bases). The CDR3 runs 15 residues. Trimming removed 0 bases at V and 6 bases at J, with 12 bases between. The germline V gene has CDR1 MNHEY and CDR2 SVGAGI. This CDR3 reads CASSYSWQGPNEQFF. CDR3 bases: TGTGCCAGCAGTTACTCGTGGCAGGGGCCCAATGAGCAGTTCTTC.

This clonotype was counted only a few times. This chain joins TRBV20-1 and TRBJ2-7, with 7 bases matching TRBD2. The V and J ends lost 6 bases and 2 bases, in that order; junction bases with no gene match: 7. Per the germline V gene, CDR1 is DFQATT and CDR2 is SNEGSKA (reference sequence). This CDR3 is built from 13 residues. The CDR3 protein is CSAASGETYEQYF. CDR3 nucleotide sequence: TGCAGTGCAGCCAGCGGGGAGACCTACGAGCAGTACTTC.

This clonotype showed up just a few times. The CDR3 spells CSARAMNRDKNEQFF. The CDR3 coding sequence is TGCAGTGCTAGAGCCATGAACCGGGACAAAAATGAGCAGTTCTTC. V gene TRBV20-1 combines with J gene TRBJ2-1; a possible D gene is TRBD1 (6 bases). Germline V gene sequence: CDR1 DFQATT, CDR2 SNEGSKA (reference sequence). The V end lost 1 base, the J end lost 7 bases, and 17 bases lay between the germline ends. CDR3 length equals 15 residues.

The CDR3 is CASSLGGGGGNQPQHF. Here the CDR3 DNA reads TGCGCCAGCAGCTTGGGTGGGGGTGGTGGCAATCAGCCCCAGCATTTT. The chain links TRBV5-1 to TRBJ1-5, with D maybe TRBD1 (5 bases). Germline lookup yields CDR1 SGHRS and CDR2 YFSETQ. The CDR3 is made up of 16 amino acids. V lost 0 bases, J lost 2 bases, and 12 bases lay in between.

This clonotype was detected only a few times. The chain combines TRBV20-1 with TRBJ1-2, with TRBD1 as a possible D gene (6 bases). The CDR3 extends over 13 amino acids. CDR1 is DFQATT, CDR2 SNEGSKA, per germline (reference sequence). V was cut by 8 bases and J by 3 bases, with 16 bases left in between. CDR3 bases: TGCAGTTCCCAAGGGGGGCCAGACTATGGCTACACCTTC. The encoded protein is CSSQGGPDYGYTF.

This clonotype came up a few times. At one end, the junction sequence differs from germline, possibly due to a read error. The CDR3 DNA reads as TGTGTCAGCAGTGGGACAGTACAGGAGACCCAGTACTTC. The encoded protein is CVSSGTVQETQYF. The chain employs TRBV2 and TRBJ2-5; 7 bases line up with TRBD1. Per the germline V gene, CDR1 is SNHLY and CDR2 is FYNNEI. The CDR3 is 13 residues long.

The chain carries TRBV18 and TRBJ2-1; D possibly corresponds to TRBD2 (5 bases). The V gene lost 1 base and the J gene lost 8 bases, with 9 bases spanning the gap. Per the germline V gene, CDR1 is KGHSH and CDR2 is LQKENI. There are 13 residues in the CDR3. CDR3 nucleotide sequence: TGTGCCAGCTCACCACAAAGGGAGCATGAGCAGTTCTTC. As protein: CASSPQREHEQFF.

V and J are TRBV4-1 and TRBJ1-3; D gene ambiguous. CDR1 MGHRA and CDR2 YSYEKL come from the germline V gene. Trimming left V 8 bases short and J 3 bases short, with 17 bases between. The CDR3 spans 15 residues. DNA of the CDR3: TGCGCCAGCCGTACCCTCGGTACTGGTGGAAACACCATATATTTT. This sequence encodes CASRTLGTGGNTIYF.

In this sample, this clonotype turned up a few times. The chain links TRBV20-1 to TRBJ1-5, with a weak D call TRBD1 (5 bases). The germline V and J ends were trimmed by 5 bases and 0 bases, with 14 bases remaining between them. Germline CDR1 DFQATT, CDR2 SNEGSKA (reference sequence). The CDR3 extends over 15 amino acids. CDR3 nucleotides: TGCAGTGCTGGCGACAGAACGACTAGCAATCAGCCCCAGCATTTT. Translated: CSAGDRTTSNQPQHF.

This clonotype was picked up a small number of times. The chain employs TRBV28 and TRBJ2-3; 11 nucleotides agree with TRBD2. Germline trimming cut 6 bases from V and 2 bases from J; bases unmatched to any gene: 25. This CDR3 contains 22 residues. CDR1 and CDR2 from the germline V gene are MDHEN and SYDVKM. CDR3 protein: CASSYQLSGLAGGLRDTDTQYF. The CDR3 DNA follows: TGTGCCAGCAGCTACCAACTCAGCGGGCTAGCGGGGGGACTTCGAGACACAGATACGCAGTATTTT.

This clonotype was found a few times. DNA of the CDR3: TGTGCCAGCAGTTTATTCGGGTTCAGGGGCAATCAGCCCCAGCATTTT. This translates into CASSLFGFRGNQPQHF. The V and J genes are TRBV28 and TRBJ1-5; TRBD1 might be the D (5 bases). V was clipped by 1 base and J by 2 bases, with 12 bases between them. The CDR3 is 16 amino acids. Germline V gives CDR1 MDHEN, CDR2 SYDVKM.

The V call is TRBV7-8, the J call TRBJ1-4, with no clear D. There are 15 residues in the CDR3. Trimming removed 0 bases from V and 4 bases from J, with 9 bases in between. Germline CDR1 SGHVS, CDR2 FQNEAQ. DNA of the CDR3: TGTGCCAGCAGCTTAGCCCGACTGGATAATGAAAAACTGTTTTTT. It translates to CASSLARLDNEKLFF.